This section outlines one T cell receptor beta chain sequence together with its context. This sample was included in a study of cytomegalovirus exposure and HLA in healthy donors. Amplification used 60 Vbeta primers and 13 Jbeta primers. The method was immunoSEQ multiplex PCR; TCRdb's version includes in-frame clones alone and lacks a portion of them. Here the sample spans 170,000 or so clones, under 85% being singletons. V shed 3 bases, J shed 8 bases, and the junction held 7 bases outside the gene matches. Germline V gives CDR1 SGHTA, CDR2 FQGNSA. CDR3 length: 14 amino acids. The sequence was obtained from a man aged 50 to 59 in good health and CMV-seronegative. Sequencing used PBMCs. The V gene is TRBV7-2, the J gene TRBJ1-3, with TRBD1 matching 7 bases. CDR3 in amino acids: CASSLNRGLDTIYF. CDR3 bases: TGTGCCAGCAGCTTGAACAGGGGATTGGACACCATATATTTT.